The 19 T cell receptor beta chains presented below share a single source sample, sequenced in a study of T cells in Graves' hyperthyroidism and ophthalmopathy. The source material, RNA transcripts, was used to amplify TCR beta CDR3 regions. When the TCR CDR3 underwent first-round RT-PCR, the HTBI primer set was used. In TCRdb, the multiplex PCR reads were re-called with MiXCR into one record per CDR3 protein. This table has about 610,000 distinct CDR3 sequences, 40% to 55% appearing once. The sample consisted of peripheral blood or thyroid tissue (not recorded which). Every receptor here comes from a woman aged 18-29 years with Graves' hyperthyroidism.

CDR3 sequence (DNA): TGTGCCAGCAGCTTAGGTATCGGCTACGGACAGGGTAAAGGGGACACTGTCCTGACTTTC. It translates to CASSLGIGYGQGKGDTVLTF. The V call is TRBV7-9, the J call TRBJ2-6, with 8 bases matching TRBD1. This CDR3 has 20 residues. Trimming took 1 base from V and 13 from J; bases not matched to a gene: 24. Germline CDR1 SEHNR, CDR2 FQNEAQ (reference sequence).

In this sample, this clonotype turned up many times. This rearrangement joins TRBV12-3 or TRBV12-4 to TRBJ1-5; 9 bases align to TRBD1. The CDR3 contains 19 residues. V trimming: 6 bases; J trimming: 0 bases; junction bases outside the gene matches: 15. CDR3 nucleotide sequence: TGTGCCAGCAGACCAAACCCGGGACAGGGCTACTATAGCAATCAGCCCCAGCATTTT. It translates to CASRPNPGQGYYSNQPQHF.

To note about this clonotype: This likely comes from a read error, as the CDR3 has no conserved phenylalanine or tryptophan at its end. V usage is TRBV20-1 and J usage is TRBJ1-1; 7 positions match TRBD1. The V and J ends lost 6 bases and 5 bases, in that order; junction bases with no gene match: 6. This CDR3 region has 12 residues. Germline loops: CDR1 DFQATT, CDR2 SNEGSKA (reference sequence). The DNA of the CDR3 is TGCAGTGCCCGACAGGGAGGGACTGAAGCTTTCCTT. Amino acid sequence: CSARQGGTEAFL.

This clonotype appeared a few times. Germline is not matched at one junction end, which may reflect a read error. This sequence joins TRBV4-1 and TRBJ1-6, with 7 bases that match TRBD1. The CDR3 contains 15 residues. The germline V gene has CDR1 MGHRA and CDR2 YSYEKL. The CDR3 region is CASSQAGQPYSPLHF. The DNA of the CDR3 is TGTGCCAGCAGCCAAGCGGGACAGCCTTATTCACCCCTCCACTTT.

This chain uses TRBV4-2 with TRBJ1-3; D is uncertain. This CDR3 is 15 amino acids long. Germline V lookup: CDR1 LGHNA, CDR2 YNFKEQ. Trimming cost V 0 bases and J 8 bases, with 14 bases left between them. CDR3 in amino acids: CASSQEIGGIYTIYF. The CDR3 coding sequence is TGTGCCAGCAGCCAAGAGATTGGTGGGATTTACACCATATATTTT.

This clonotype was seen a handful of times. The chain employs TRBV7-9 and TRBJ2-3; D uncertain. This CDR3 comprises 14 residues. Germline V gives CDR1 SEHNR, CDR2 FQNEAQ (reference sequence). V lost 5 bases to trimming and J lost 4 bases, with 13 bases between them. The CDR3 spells CASSQRPEADTQYF. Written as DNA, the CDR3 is TGTGCCAGCAGCCAGAGACCCGAAGCAGATACGCAGTATTTT.

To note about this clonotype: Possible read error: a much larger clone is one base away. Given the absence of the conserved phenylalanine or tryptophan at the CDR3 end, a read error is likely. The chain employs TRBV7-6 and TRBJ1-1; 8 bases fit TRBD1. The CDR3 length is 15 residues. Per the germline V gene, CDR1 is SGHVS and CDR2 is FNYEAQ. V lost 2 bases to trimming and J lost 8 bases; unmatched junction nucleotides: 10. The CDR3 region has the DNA TGTGCCAGCAGCTTATCCCCGGGACAGGTCAAAGAAGCTTTCCTT. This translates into CASSLSPGQVKEAFL.

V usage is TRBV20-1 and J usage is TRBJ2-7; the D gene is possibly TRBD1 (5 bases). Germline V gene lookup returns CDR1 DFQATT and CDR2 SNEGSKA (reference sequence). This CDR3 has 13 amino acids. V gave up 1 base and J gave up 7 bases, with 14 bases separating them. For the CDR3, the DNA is TGCAGTGCTAGAGGTACAAGGGGTGGGGAGCAGTACTTC. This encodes CSARGTRGGEQYF.

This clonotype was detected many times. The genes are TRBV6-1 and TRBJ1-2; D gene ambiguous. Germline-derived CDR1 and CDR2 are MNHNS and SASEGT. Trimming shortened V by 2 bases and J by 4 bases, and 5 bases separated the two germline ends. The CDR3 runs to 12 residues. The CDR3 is CASSEYTYGYTF. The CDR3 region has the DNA TGTGCCAGCAGTGAATACACCTATGGCTACACCTTC.

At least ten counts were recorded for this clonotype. The CDR3 is CASSLVWTPETQYF. As DNA, the CDR3 is TGTGCCAGCAGCTTGGTGTGGACACCAGAGACCCAGTACTTC. The chain combines TRBV5-8 with TRBJ2-5; D may be TRBD1 (5 bases). The CDR3 runs 14 residues. The ends were cut back, 0 bases at V and 4 bases at J, with 10 bases in the middle. Germline CDR1 SGHTS, CDR2 YDEGEE.

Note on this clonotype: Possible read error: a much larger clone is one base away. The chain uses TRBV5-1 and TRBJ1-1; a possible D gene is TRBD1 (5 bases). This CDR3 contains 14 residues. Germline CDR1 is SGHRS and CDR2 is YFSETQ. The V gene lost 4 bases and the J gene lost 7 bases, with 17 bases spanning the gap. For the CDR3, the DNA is TGCGCCAGCAGCGGCGGGACGGTCGGAATTGAAGCTTTCTTT. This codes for CASSGGTVGIEAFF.

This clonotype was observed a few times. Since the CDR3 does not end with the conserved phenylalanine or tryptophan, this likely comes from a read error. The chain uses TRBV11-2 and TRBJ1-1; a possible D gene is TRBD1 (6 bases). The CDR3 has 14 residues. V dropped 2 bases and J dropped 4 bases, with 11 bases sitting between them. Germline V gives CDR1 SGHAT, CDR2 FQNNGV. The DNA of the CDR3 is TGTGCCAGCAGCTTAAGGGTCAGGGGCACTGAAGCTTTCCTT. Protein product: CASSLRVRGTEAFL.

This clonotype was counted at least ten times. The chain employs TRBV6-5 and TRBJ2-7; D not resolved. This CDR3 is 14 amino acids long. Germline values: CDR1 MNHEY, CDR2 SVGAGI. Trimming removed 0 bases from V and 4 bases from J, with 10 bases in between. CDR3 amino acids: CASSYSHSGYEQYF. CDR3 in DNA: TGTGCCAGCAGTTACTCGCACAGTGGGTACGAGCAGTACTTC.

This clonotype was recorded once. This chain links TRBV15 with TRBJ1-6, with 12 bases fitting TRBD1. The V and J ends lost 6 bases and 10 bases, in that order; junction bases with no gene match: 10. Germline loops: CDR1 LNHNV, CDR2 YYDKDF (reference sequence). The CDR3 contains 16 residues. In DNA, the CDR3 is TGTGCCACCAGTCCCGTTCCGGGACAGGGGGCGTCACCCCTCCACTTT. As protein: CATSPVPGQGASPLHF.

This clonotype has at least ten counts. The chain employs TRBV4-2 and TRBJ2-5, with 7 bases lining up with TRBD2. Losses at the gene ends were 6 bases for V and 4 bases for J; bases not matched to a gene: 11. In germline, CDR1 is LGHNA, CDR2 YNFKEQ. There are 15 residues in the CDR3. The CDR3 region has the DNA TGTGCCAGCAGTGTGGGGGAGGGCAAGGGAGAGACCCAGTACTTC. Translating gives CASSVGEGKGETQYF.

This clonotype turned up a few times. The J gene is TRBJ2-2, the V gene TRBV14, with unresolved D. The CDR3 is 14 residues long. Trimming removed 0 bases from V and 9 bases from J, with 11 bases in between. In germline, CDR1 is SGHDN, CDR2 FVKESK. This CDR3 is CASSQDLEPRELFF. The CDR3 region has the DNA TGTGCCAGCAGCCAAGATCTCGAGCCTAGGGAGCTGTTTTTT.

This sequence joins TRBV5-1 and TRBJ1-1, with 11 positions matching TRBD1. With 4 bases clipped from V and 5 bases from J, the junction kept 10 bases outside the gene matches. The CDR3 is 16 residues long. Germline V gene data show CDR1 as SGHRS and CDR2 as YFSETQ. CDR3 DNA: TGCGCCAGCAGCCCGGGACAGGGGGTAAAGTGGACTGAAGCTTTCTTT. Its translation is CASSPGQGVKWTEAFF.

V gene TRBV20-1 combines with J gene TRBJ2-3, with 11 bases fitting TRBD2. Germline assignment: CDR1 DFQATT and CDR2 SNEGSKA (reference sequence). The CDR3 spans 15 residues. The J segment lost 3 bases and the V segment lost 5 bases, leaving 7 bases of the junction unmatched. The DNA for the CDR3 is TGCAGTGCTTCCCTTTCTAGCGGGAGGACAGATACGCAGTATTTT. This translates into CSASLSSGRTDTQYF.

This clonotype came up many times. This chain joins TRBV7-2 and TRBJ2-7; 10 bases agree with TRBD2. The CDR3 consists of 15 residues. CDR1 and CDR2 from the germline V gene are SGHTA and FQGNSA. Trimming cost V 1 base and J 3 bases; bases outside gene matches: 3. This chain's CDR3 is CASSLDGTSVYEQYF. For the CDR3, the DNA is TGTGCCAGCAGCTTAGACGGGACTAGCGTCTACGAGCAGTACTTC.